A single sample gave rise to the 18 T cell receptor beta chains below, sequenced in a study of identifying expanded T cells in peripheral blood. Sequencing was performed with immunoSEQ multiplex PCR; in TCRdb, only in-frame clones are kept and a portion is missing. This table has some 130,000 clones, approximately 86% appearing once. Material for sequencing was blood. All receptors come from a person aged 18 to 75 in good health.

The chain joins TRBV7-2 to TRBJ1-4, with D possibly matching TRBD1 (5 bases). This CDR3 spans 14 amino acids. Per the germline V gene, CDR1 is SGHTA and CDR2 is FQGNSA. The germline V and J ends were trimmed by 5 bases and 7 bases, with 14 bases remaining between them. CDR3 sequence: CASSPESGGEKLFF. The CDR3 region has the DNA TGTGCCAGCAGCCCCGAATCGGGGGGTGAAAAACTGTTTTTT.

The rearrangement uses TRBV4-1 and TRBJ2-3; D might be TRBD1 (6 bases). CDR1 is MGHRA and CDR2 is YSYEKL in the germline V gene. The CDR3 contains 13 residues. Trimming stripped 1 base from V and 7 bases from J, with 9 bases between. The DNA of the CDR3 is TGCGCCAGCAGCCAAGGGGGGCCCTATACGCAGTATTTT. It specifies CASSQGGPYTQYF.

This clone appeared a single time. The V call is TRBV28, the J call TRBJ2-2, with D perhaps matching TRBD1 (6 bases). V lost 6 bases and J 4 bases, leaving 15 bases between the germline ends. Germline CDR1 reads MDHEN; CDR2 reads SYDVKM. The CDR3 extends over 15 amino acids. In DNA form, the CDR3 reads TGTGCCAGCAGATGGGACAATATCGTCACCGGGGAGCTGTTTTTT. This translates into CASRWDNIVTGELFF.

The chain links TRBV7-3 to TRBJ2-1, with 9 nucleotides matching TRBD2. The germline gives CDR1 SGHTA, CDR2 FQGTGA. V was pared by 3 bases and J by 9 bases, with 6 bases of the junction left unmatched. This CDR3 has 14 residues. The CDR3 protein is CASSFTSGRSEQFF. The CDR3 region has the DNA TGTGCCAGCAGCTTTACCAGCGGGAGGAGTGAGCAGTTCTTC.

The DNA for the CDR3 is TGTGCCAGCAGCTTATTACCCATCGGCCCGGGTGGCGCCTACGAGCAGTACTTC. Its protein is CASSLLPIGPGGAYEQYF. V gene TRBV7-3 combines with J gene TRBJ2-7; D remains ambiguous. The CDR3 spans 18 residues. V lost 2 bases to trimming and J lost 2 bases, with 22 bases between them. In germline, CDR1 is SGHTA, CDR2 FQGTGA. The complete variable domain, with remaining parts taken from reference TRBV7-3 and TRBJ2-7, reads GAGVSQTPSNKVTEKGKYVELRCDPISGHTALYWYRQSLGQGPEFLIYFQGTGAADDSGLPNDRFFAVRPEGSVSTLKIQRTERGDSAVYLCASSLLPIGPGGAYEQYFGPGTRLTVT.

The chain joins TRBV27 to TRBJ1-4, with unresolved D. Germline-derived CDR1 and CDR2 are MNHEY and SMNVEV (reference sequence). The CDR3 runs 17 residues. Trimming stripped 5 bases from V and 0 bases from J, with 16 bases between. The CDR3 bases are TGTGCCAGCAGTCCTGGACGGCCGTCAGCAACTAATGAAAAACTGTTTTTT. Residues: CASSPGRPSATNEKLFF.

V usage is TRBV27 and J usage is TRBJ2-7; D may be TRBD2 (6 bases). The germline V gene encodes CDR1 MNHEY and CDR2 SMNVEV (reference sequence). The CDR3 is 15 amino acids. With 3 bases removed from V and 4 bases from J, the gap between germline ends came to 16 bases. The CDR3 DNA is TGTGCCAGCAGTTTGCGATTAGCGGCAAATTACGAGCAGTACTTC. Translated: CASSLRLAANYEQYF.

CDR3 sequence: CAISDPRGGYEQYF. In DNA form, the CDR3 reads TGTGCCATCAGTGACCCCCGGGGAGGGTACGAGCAGTACTTC. The chain uses TRBV10-3 and TRBJ2-7; 7 nucleotides agree with TRBD2. Germline lookup yields CDR1 ENHRY and CDR2 SYGVKD. This CDR3 has 14 residues. V lost 3 bases and J lost 4; bases outside the gene matches: 6.

The chain couples TRBV4-1 to TRBJ1-4; 7 positions agree with TRBD1. After removal of 1 base from V and 0 bases from J, the junction contained 11 bases not matched to a gene. The CDR3 has 19 amino acids. Germline CDR1 and CDR2: MGHRA and YSYEKL. The CDR3 bases are TGCGCCAGCAGCCAAGCCTCCCGACAGGGTGGGCCAACTAATGAAAAACTGTTTTTT. Its protein is CASSQASRQGGPTNEKLFF.

This chain links TRBV4-3 with TRBJ1-1; the D gene is possibly TRBD1 (5 bases). V was pared by 6 bases and J by 1 base, with 12 bases between. CDR1 and CDR2 (germline): LGHNA, YSLEER. The CDR3 contains 14 residues. The CDR3 is CASRYNGQNTEAFF. The CDR3 DNA is TGCGCCAGCAGATATAACGGACAGAACACTGAAGCTTTCTTT.

A single count supports this clone. This sequence joins TRBV9 and TRBJ2-1; D is perhaps TRBD2 (6 bases). The length of the CDR3 is 16 residues. Germline values: CDR1 SGDLS, CDR2 YYNGEE. V was pared by 4 bases and J by 3 bases, with 17 bases between. Here the CDR3 reads CASSTSTGAFYNEQFF. CDR3 DNA: TGTGCCAGCAGCACGAGTACGGGAGCCTTCTACAATGAGCAGTTCTTC.

This clone was counted only a few times. The rearrangement joins TRBV19 to TRBJ2-7; D ambiguous. Trimming removed 5 bases at V and 3 bases at J, with 11 bases between. CDR3 length: 13 amino acids. CDR1 and CDR2 from the germline V gene are LNHDA and SQIVND (reference sequence). CDR3 sequence (DNA): TGTGCCAGTAGTTTCCGACCGGACTACGAGCAGTACTTC. Protein product: CASSFRPDYEQYF. Full variable domain (rest looked up from reference TRBV19 and TRBJ2-7): DGGITQSPKYLFRKEGQNVTLSCEQNLNHDAMYWYRQDPGQGLRLIYYSQIVNDFQKGDIAEGYSVSREKKESFPLTVTSAQKNPTAFYLCASSFRPDYEQYFGPGTRLTVT.

This clone has a single count. The chain couples TRBV28 to TRBJ2-1, with D uncertain. The CDR3 runs to 12 residues. The germline V gene encodes CDR1 MDHEN and CDR2 SYDVKM. With 10 bases removed from V and 7 bases from J, the gap between germline ends came to 14 bases. DNA of the CDR3: TGTGCCATACGTACGGGTGGGAATGAGCAGTTCTTC. Its translation is CAIRTGGNEQFF.

This chain joins TRBV19 and TRBJ2-1, with TRBD2 identical over 7 bases. The CDR3 is made up of 18 amino acids. Trimming removed 2 bases from V and 3 bases from J; junction bases left unmatched: 13. Germline lookup yields CDR1 LNHDA and CDR2 SQIVND (reference sequence). In DNA, the CDR3 is TGTGCCAGTAGTATACTCCAGCGGGAACCCAGGCTCTACAATGAGCAGTTCTTC. Its translation: CASSILQREPRLYNEQFF. The variable domain in full, completed from reference TRBV19 and TRBJ2-1, reads DGGITQSPKYLFRKEGQNVTLSCEQNLNHDAMYWYRQDPGQGLRLIYYSQIVNDFQKGDIAEGYSVSREKKESFPLTVTSAQKNPTAFYLCASSILQREPRLYNEQFFGPGTRLTVL.

The rearrangement links TRBV7-9 to TRBJ2-2; D is ambiguous. The germline V gene encodes CDR1 SEHNR and CDR2 FQNEAQ (reference sequence). V dropped 6 bases and J dropped 8 bases, with 13 bases sitting between them. CDR3 size: 13 residues. The chain's CDR3 is CASRQTQGGELFF. CDR3 DNA sequence: TGTGCCAGCAGGCAGACCCAAGGGGGGGAGCTGTTTTTT. The variable domain in full, with the rest retrieved from reference TRBV7-9 and TRBJ2-2, is DTGVSQNPRHKITKRGQNVTFRCDPISEHNRLYWYRQTLGQGPEFLTYFQNEAQLEKSRLLSDRFSAERPKGSFSTLEIQRTEQGDSAMYLCASRQTQGGELFFGEGSRLTVL.

This clone was found once. The V gene is TRBV10-1, the J gene TRBJ1-3, with D possibly TRBD1 on 5 matching bases. The germline V gene has CDR1 WNHNN and CDR2 SYGVQD (reference sequence). V lost 8 bases and J 2 bases, leaving 13 bases between the germline ends. The CDR3 totals 14 residues. The CDR3, as DNA: TGCGCCAGCGCCGAAGGGGTAACTGGAAACACCATATATTTT. It specifies CASAEGVTGNTIYF.

J is TRBJ2-5 and V is TRBV9, with 12 bases aligning to TRBD2. The CDR3 totals 17 residues. CDR1 is SGDLS and CDR2 is YYNGEE in the germline V gene. Trimming removed 0 bases from V and 2 bases from J; junction bases left unmatched: 5. The CDR3 loop is CASSVATSGGPQETQYF. Here the CDR3 DNA reads TGTGCCAGCAGCGTAGCGACTAGCGGGGGCCCACAAGAGACCCAGTACTTC.

The chain carries TRBV18 and TRBJ2-7; D remains ambiguous. Trimming took off 2 bases at V and 3 bases at J, with 8 bases between the two ends. CDR1 is KGHSH, CDR2 LQKENI, per germline. The CDR3 covers 13 residues. Here the CDR3 reads CASSPNGNYEQYF. DNA of the CDR3: TGTGCCAGCTCACCAAACGGAAACTACGAGCAGTACTTC.